Below are 13 T cell receptor beta chains sequenced from a single sample in a study of blood T cell repertoires in COVID-19 (dated by TCRdb to the early 2020s). The library relied on the immunoSEQ multiplex PCR assay. As stored in TCRdb, this immuneACCESS dataset retains in-frame rearrangements with V and J assigned. A fraction of the clones does not appear; measured against another copy, unresolved V genes explain less than half of the discrepancy, and the remainder lacks a known reason. The sample table contains about 190,000 clones; only one count was recorded for around 84% of them. Approximately 3% of the sample comes from the top ten. Source material: PBMCs or T cells enriched from blood (not recorded which). The receptors derive from a woman aged 25 to 45 who had recovered from COVID-19.

This sequence joins TRBV4-1 and TRBJ1-2; 7 nucleotides line up with TRBD1. In germline, CDR1 is MGHRA, CDR2 YSYEKL. V was clipped by 0 bases and J by 4 bases; unmatched bases: 11. The CDR3 sequence is 17 residues long. The CDR3 spells CASSQEPTGVVTYGYTF. CDR3 coding DNA: TGCGCCAGCAGCCAAGAGCCCACAGGGGTTGTAACCTATGGCTACACCTTC.

A few counts support this clone. The V and J genes are TRBV7-3 and TRBJ1-1, with unresolved D. The CDR3 has 15 amino acids. CDR1 SGHTA and CDR2 FQGTGA come from the germline V gene. The V gene lost 5 bases and the J gene lost 1 base, with 14 bases spanning the gap. CDR3: CASSPTPGRNTEAFF. CDR3 DNA: TGTGCCAGCAGCCCTACCCCCGGGAGGAACACTGAAGCTTTCTTT.

The chain is built from TRBV2 and TRBJ2-5; 7 nucleotides match TRBD1. The V gene end was trimmed by 5 bases and the J gene end by 1 base; junction bases not matched to a gene: 4. The CDR3 is made up of 14 amino acids. Germline V CDR1 and CDR2: SNHLY, FYNNEI. The CDR3 spells CASSYGQVQETQYF. CDR3 nucleotide sequence: TGTGCCAGCAGTTACGGACAGGTCCAAGAGACCCAGTACTTC.

The J gene is TRBJ2-4, the V gene TRBV9; 11 nucleotides agree with TRBD2. The CDR3 totals 18 residues. Trimming at V came to 4 bases and at J to 2 bases, leaving 11 bases not matched to a gene. Germline CDR1 reads SGDLS; CDR2 reads YYNGEE. CDR3 bases: TGTGCCAGCAGCCCCCCCGCCGCTAGCGGGAGGTCCAAAAACATTCAGTACTTC. Translating it yields CASSPPAASGRSKNIQYF.

The genes are TRBV18 and TRBJ2-2, with D unclear. V was clipped by 0 bases and J by 6 bases, with 11 bases between them. The V gene's germline CDR1 is KGHSH and CDR2 LQKENI. The CDR3 is 15 residues long. CDR3 protein: CASSPPQILSGELFF. In DNA form, the CDR3 reads TGTGCCAGCTCACCACCCCAGATTTTGTCCGGGGAGCTGTTTTTT.

The chain is built from TRBV19 and TRBJ2-1, with 8 bases that match TRBD2. The CDR3 runs to 15 residues. V lost 5 bases and J lost 8; bases outside the gene matches: 11. Germline CDR1 LNHDA, CDR2 SQIVND (reference sequence). The CDR3 loop reads CASSSLAALLDEQFF. The CDR3 DNA sequence: TGTGCCAGTAGTTCACTAGCGGCCTTGCTAGATGAGCAGTTCTTC.

This clone was recorded once. The J gene is TRBJ1-1, the V gene TRBV14; 8 bases agree with TRBD1. This CDR3 is built from 12 residues. Germline CDR1 SGHDN, CDR2 FVKESK. The V segment lost 2 bases and the J segment 9 bases; nucleotides outside the gene matches: 2. The CDR3 DNA is TGTGCCAGCAGCCAAAGGACAGGGAAAGCTTTCTTT. Its protein is CASSQRTGKAFF.

This clone showed up just once. V usage is TRBV5-1 and J usage is TRBJ1-2, with 7 bases aligning to TRBD1. The CDR3 is made up of 16 amino acids. Germline loops: CDR1 SGHRS, CDR2 YFSETQ. V was pared by 6 bases and J by 2 bases, with 13 bases of the junction left unmatched. The DNA for the CDR3 is TGCGCCAGCAAGTGGGTCACAGGGGCCGAGAACTATGGCTACACCTTC. Encoded protein: CASKWVTGAENYGYTF. The whole variable domain, remainder taken from reference TRBV5-1 and TRBJ1-2, is KAGVTQTPRYLIKTRGQQVTLSCSPISGHRSVSWYQQTPGQGLQFLFEYFSETQRNKGNFPGRFSGRQFSNSRSEMNVSTLELGDSALYLCASKWVTGAENYGYTFGSGTRLTVV.

The chain carries TRBV3-1 (or the pseudogene TRBV3-2) and TRBJ2-1; 9 bases map to TRBD2. The CDR3 spans 18 residues. The germline CDR1 and CDR2 sequences are LGHDT and YNNKEL (reference sequence). The V and J ends lost 1 base and 2 bases, in that order; junction bases with no gene match: 9. The CDR3 sequence is CASSQAKGGRVAYNEQFF. CDR3 bases: TGTGCCAGCAGCCAAGCGAAGGGCGGGAGGGTGGCCTACAATGAGCAGTTCTTC.

For the CDR3, the DNA is TGTGCCAGCAGTCGGGACAGGGGGCGCCCACCCTATGGCTACACCTTC. It codes for CASSRDRGRPPYGYTF. V gene TRBV28 combines with J gene TRBJ1-2; TRBD1 aligns across 12 bases. V shed 5 bases, J shed 4 bases, and the junction held 8 bases outside the gene matches. This CDR3 spans 16 amino acids. Per germline, CDR1 MDHEN and CDR2 SYDVKM.

V gene TRBV2 combines with J gene TRBJ1-5, with D possibly being TRBD1 (5 bases). This CDR3 has 16 amino acids. Germline V gene lookup returns CDR1 SNHLY and CDR2 FYNNEI. The ends were cut back, 3 bases at V and 0 bases at J, with 12 bases in the middle. CDR3 protein: CASSDVGGYSNQPQHF. CDR3 in DNA: TGTGCCAGCAGTGATGTGGGGGGGTATAGCAATCAGCCCCAGCATTTT.

This clone was observed many times. As DNA, the CDR3 is TGTGCCATCAGCACCTCCAGCGGGGGGGAGTACAATGAGCAGTTCTTC. Its protein is CAISTSSGGEYNEQFF. The genes are TRBV10-3 and TRBJ2-1, with TRBD2 matching over 10 bases. The CDR3 has 16 amino acids. Germline-derived CDR1 and CDR2 are ENHRY and SYGVKD. Trimming removed 6 bases from V and 4 bases from J; junction bases left unmatched: 9.

V is TRBV5-1 and J is TRBJ1-1; 8 bases are a match to TRBD1. V trimming: 4 bases; J trimming: 1 base; junction bases outside the gene matches: 3. Looked up from germline, CDR1 is SGHRS and CDR2 is YFSETQ. CDR3 length equals 14 residues. CDR3 protein: CASSRDRGNTEAFF. The DNA for the CDR3 is TGCGCCAGCAGCCGAGACAGGGGGAACACTGAAGCTTTCTTT.